This T cell receptor beta chain was profiled in a study of blood T cell repertoires in COVID-19. The CDR3 runs to 19 residues. Sequenced by immunoSEQ multiplex PCR; TCRdb stores in-frame clones only, minus some. The sample contains a few hundred thousand clones, about 86% of which appear only once. The clonotype comes from a man in his fifties with active or convalescent COVID-19. The sample comprised peripheral blood. The J gene is TRBJ2-3, the V gene TRBV21-1; TRBD1 reflects the table's D call only, with no check against the DNA. TRBV21-1 is classified as a pseudogene. The CDR3 DNA is TGTGCCAGCAGCAATGTTCCATCTCCGGGACAGGGTACCACAGATACGCAGTATTTT. Translation gives CASSNVPSPGQGTTDTQYF.